The 25 T cell receptor beta chains below come from one sample, sequenced in a study of T cells in Graves' hyperthyroidism and ophthalmopathy. Amplified regions were TCR beta CDR3 sequences from RNA transcripts. HTBI primers were used for first-round RT-PCR of the TCR CDR3. TCRdb reanalysed the multiplex PCR reads using MiXCR and keeps one entry per CDR3 protein. In the table there are about 500,000 distinct CDR3 sequences, approximately 16% of which are singletons. Sequenced input: blood. The receptors were gathered from a woman aged 30 to 39 with Graves' ophthalmopathy.

The chain combines TRBV6-2 or TRBV6-3 with TRBJ2-2, with D tentatively TRBD2 (6 bases). The germline V gene has CDR1 MNHEY and CDR2 SVGEGT. The CDR3 consists of 16 residues. V lost 4 bases and J lost 3, with 15 bases in between. The DNA of the CDR3 is TGTGCCAGCAGTTCCCCGGGACTGGCATACACCGGGGAGCTGTTTTTT. This sequence encodes CASSSPGLAYTGELFF.

This clonotype has at least ten counts. V is TRBV20-1 and J is TRBJ2-1; 10 bases match TRBD2. Germline loops: CDR1 DFQATT, CDR2 SNEGSKA (reference sequence). The V and J ends lost 3 bases and 9 bases, in that order; junction bases with no gene match: 14. This CDR3 has 16 residues. CDR3 DNA: TGCAGTGCTAGGTCCCAACTAGCGGGACGGGACGGTGAGCAGTTCTTC. Its protein product is CSARSQLAGRDGEQFF.

This clonotype was seen many times. V usage is TRBV20-1 and J usage is TRBJ2-1; no definite D call. The germline gives CDR1 DFQATT, CDR2 SNEGSKA (reference sequence). V was shortened by 1 base and J by 3 bases, with 10 bases between the two germline ends. The CDR3 contains 14 residues. This CDR3 reads CSARGVEVYNEQFF. In DNA, the CDR3 is TGCAGTGCTAGAGGGGTTGAGGTCTACAATGAGCAGTTCTTC.

This clonotype has ten or more counts. The chain couples TRBV5-8 to TRBJ1-1; D not resolved. The germline gives CDR1 SGHTS, CDR2 YDEGEE. The CDR3 runs to 12 residues. V lost 3 bases to trimming and J lost 3 bases, with 6 bases between them. The CDR3 spells CASSSRDTEAFF. The CDR3 DNA is TGTGCCAGCAGCTCAAGAGACACTGAAGCTTTCTTT.

This clonotype was seen only a few times. The chain combines TRBV20-1 with TRBJ2-1; D is undetermined. Trimming pared 5 bases from V and 6 bases from J, leaving 8 bases between. The CDR3 totals 11 residues. Per germline, CDR1 DFQATT and CDR2 SNEGSKA (reference sequence). In DNA form, the CDR3 reads TGCAGTGCTCTGCCCGCCAATGAGCAGTTCTTC. Its translation: CSALPANEQFF.

In this sample, this clonotype turned up a few times. V is TRBV6-1 and J is TRBJ2-5; no definite D call. Germline V CDR1 and CDR2: MNHNS, SASEGT. The CDR3 is made up of 13 amino acids. The germline V and J ends were trimmed by 2 bases and 1 base, with 5 bases remaining between them. The CDR3 DNA sequence: TGTGCCAGCAGTGAAAATAGCCAAGAGACCCAGTACTTC. As protein: CASSENSQETQYF.

In this sample, this clonotype turned up many times. CDR3 region: CASSTRHLARETQYF. The DNA for the CDR3 is TGTGCCAGCAGCACCCGGCACCTAGCGAGAGAGACCCAGTACTTC. The J gene is TRBJ2-5, the V gene TRBV11-3; possible D gene TRBD2, 6 bases. This CDR3 is 15 amino acids long. The V end lost 5 bases, the J end lost 4 bases, and 17 bases lay between the germline ends. The germline V gene encodes CDR1 SGHNT and CDR2 YENEEA.

This clonotype was observed at least ten times. In nucleotides, the CDR3 is TGTGCCAGCAGCGTAGCGACACTAGCGGTTGACAATGAGCAGTTCTTC. It encodes CASSVATLAVDNEQFF. V gene TRBV9 combines with J gene TRBJ2-1, with TRBD2 matching 8 bases. This CDR3 has 16 residues. Germline lookup yields CDR1 SGDLS and CDR2 YYNGEE. V dropped 0 bases and J dropped 5; count of bases not matched to a gene: 7.

This clonotype has ten or more counts. The junction and the germline gene differ at one end; a read error may be behind it. The chain links TRBV2 to TRBJ2-3; 10 nucleotides line up with TRBD1. Germline assignment: CDR1 SNHLY and CDR2 FYNNEI. The CDR3 sequence is 16 residues long. The CDR3 bases are TGTGCCGGCAGGACATCGACAGGGGGCGCTGGGAGAGGGCAGTATTTT. Protein: CAGRTSTGGAGRGQYF.

This clonotype turned up a few times. This sequence joins TRBV5-1 and TRBJ2-6; no reliable D call. The germline CDR1 and CDR2 sequences are SGHRS and YFSETQ. This CDR3 is 18 amino acids long. Trimming removed 1 base at V and 0 bases at J, with 14 bases between. CDR3 protein: CASSLISSVTSGANVLTF. For the CDR3, the DNA is TGCGCCAGCAGCTTGATTTCATCGGTGACCTCTGGGGCCAACGTCCTGACTTTC. Based on the CDR3 plus reference TRBV5-1 and TRBJ2-6, the full variable domain is KAGVTQTPRYLIKTRGQQVTLSCSPISGHRSVSWYQQTPGQGLQFLFEYFSETQRNKGNFPGRFSGRQFSNSRSEMNVSTLELGDSALYLCASSLISSVTSGANVLTFGAGSRLTVL.

This clonotype appeared many times. This rearrangement joins TRBV20-1 to TRBJ2-3; 9 bases are shared with TRBD2. Germline V gene data show CDR1 as DFQATT and CDR2 as SNEGSKA (reference sequence). This CDR3 contains 16 residues. Trimming took 0 bases from V and 0 from J; bases not matched to a gene: 4. CDR3 nucleotide sequence: TGCAGTGCTAGAGATCCACTAGCGGGTAGCACAGATACGCAGTATTTT. Protein sequence: CSARDPLAGSTDTQYF.

This clonotype was detected a few times. This chain links TRBV14 with TRBJ1-2; TRBD1 matches at 11 bases. Germline CDR1 is SGHDN and CDR2 is FVKESK. With 5 bases clipped from V and 8 bases from J, the junction kept 4 bases outside the gene matches. This CDR3 region has 13 residues. For the CDR3, the DNA is TGTGCCAGCAGCGCTCGGACAGGGGGCGGCTACACCTTC. Amino acids: CASSARTGGGYTF.

This clonotype was observed many times. The genes are TRBV7-3 and TRBJ2-5; D is uncertain. The CDR3 has 13 residues. Germline V gene data show CDR1 as SGHTA and CDR2 as FQGTGA. V was clipped by 4 bases and J by 1 base, with 7 bases between them. The CDR3 region has the DNA TGTGCCAGCAGCTCGAGTAGCCAAGAGACCCAGTACTTC. Protein product: CASSSSSQETQYF.

The J gene is TRBJ2-1, the V gene TRBV20-1; 12 bases map to TRBD2. Germline lookup yields CDR1 DFQATT and CDR2 SNEGSKA (reference sequence). V lost 3 bases to trimming and J lost 0 bases; unmatched junction nucleotides: 12. CDR3 length: 19 residues. The CDR3 here is CSARGLAGRITSSYNEQFF. CDR3 sequence (DNA): TGCAGTGCTAGGGGACTAGCGGGCAGAATTACAAGCTCCTACAATGAGCAGTTCTTC.

This rearrangement joins TRBV12-3 or TRBV12-4 to TRBJ1-6; D is perhaps TRBD1 (6 bases). The CDR3 contains 15 residues. Trimming pared 7 bases from V and 6 bases from J, leaving 16 bases between. CDR3 DNA: TGTGCCAGCACCCTGGGGGGGGCAGGTAATTCACCCCTCCACTTT. This gives the protein CASTLGGAGNSPLHF.

This clonotype was observed a few times. V and J are TRBV10-3 and TRBJ1-1, with D uncertain. The CDR3 sequence is 16 residues long. Germline V gene sequence: CDR1 ENHRY, CDR2 SYGVKD. Trimming took 4 bases from V and 0 from J, leaving 15 bases between them. The CDR3 spells CAISGVPGNMNTEAFF. As DNA, the CDR3 is TGTGCCATCAGTGGAGTTCCCGGGAACATGAACACTGAAGCTTTCTTT.

This clonotype was seen a few times. The chain joins TRBV24-1 to TRBJ2-3; D ambiguous. The CDR3 has 14 amino acids. The V gene's germline CDR1 is KGHDR and CDR2 SFDVKD. The V gene lost 4 bases and the J gene lost 0 bases, with 7 bases spanning the gap. The CDR3 bases are TGTGCCACCAGTGAACCGACTAGCACAGATACGCAGTATTTT. It is translated as CATSEPTSTDTQYF.

This clonotype has just a few counts. V usage is TRBV7-9 and J usage is TRBJ2-5; D gene unclear. The germline V gene encodes CDR1 SEHNR and CDR2 FQNEAQ (reference sequence). V dropped 4 bases and J dropped 5 bases, with 14 bases sitting between them. The CDR3 has 14 residues. The CDR3 region is CASSSNPEVETQYF. The DNA of the CDR3 is TGTGCCAGCAGCTCAAACCCCGAGGTGGAGACCCAGTACTTC.

This clonotype occurred many times. The CDR3 loop is CASSWVGGSEAFF. Written as DNA, the CDR3 is TGTGCCAGCAGTTGGGTGGGGGGGTCTGAAGCTTTCTTT. V gene TRBV12-3 or TRBV12-4 combines with J gene TRBJ1-1; D might be TRBD1 (5 bases). Trimming left V 4 bases short and J 6 bases short, with 12 bases between. The length of the CDR3 is 13 residues.

This clonotype turned up a few times. V and J are TRBV20-1 and TRBJ2-7; TRBD2 agrees at 11 bases. After removal of 3 bases from V and 6 bases from J, the junction contained 10 bases not matched to a gene. Germline values: CDR1 DFQATT, CDR2 SNEGSKA (reference sequence). The CDR3 has 15 amino acids. CDR3 nucleotide sequence: TGCAGTGCTAGTTTACTAGCGGGAGAGTTGATCGAGCAGTACTTC. Translated, it gives CSASLLAGELIEQYF.

Regarding this clonotype: A single base separates this from a much larger clone, so it may be a read error. The V and J genes are TRBV28 and TRBJ1-1; no reliable D call. Looked up from germline, CDR1 is MDHEN and CDR2 is SYDVKM. This CDR3 contains 17 residues. The CDR3 sequence: CTSSPYLDGNLNTEAFF. DNA of the CDR3: TGTACCAGCAGCCCCTATTTGGACGGAAATTTGAACACTGAAGCTTTCTTT. Variable domain in full (rest from reference TRBV28 and TRBJ1-1): DVKVTQSSRYLVKRTGEKVFLECVQDMDHENMFWYRQDPGLGLRLIYFSYDVKMKEKGDIPEGYSVSREKKERFSLILESASTNQTSMYLCTSSPYLDGNLNTEAFFGQGTRLTVV.

This clonotype was observed many times. The V call is TRBV12-3 or TRBV12-4, the J call TRBJ2-7, with D uncertain. V gave up 7 bases and J gave up 1 base, with 5 bases separating them. The CDR3 contains 11 residues. CDR3 residues: CASTQSYEQYF. For the CDR3, the DNA is TGTGCCAGCACCCAATCCTACGAGCAGTACTTC.

The chain is built from TRBV19 and TRBJ2-1, with 9 bases identical to TRBD1. The ends lost 10 bases at V and 2 bases at J; junction bases unmatched: 3. This CDR3 spans 13 amino acids. CDR1 LNHDA and CDR2 SQIVND come from the germline V gene (reference sequence). In DNA form, the CDR3 reads TGTGCCACCTGGACAGGGGCCTACAATGAGCAGTTCTTC. This sequence encodes CATWTGAYNEQFF. Full variable domain (rest looked up from reference TRBV19 and TRBJ2-1): DGGITQSPKYLFRKEGQNVTLSCEQNLNHDAMYWYRQDPGQGLRLIYYSQIVNDFQKGDIAEGYSVSREKKESFPLTVTSAQKNPTAFYLCATWTGAYNEQFFGPGTRLTVL.

This clonotype was counted once. V usage is TRBV30 and J usage is TRBJ2-6, with D perhaps TRBD2 (5 bases). The CDR3 length is 16 residues. Per germline, CDR1 GTSNPN and CDR2 SVGIG (reference sequence). The germline V and J ends were trimmed by 0 bases and 0 bases, with 9 bases remaining between them. The CDR3 DNA reads TGTGCCTGGAGTGTACCGGGATCCTCTGGGGCCAACGTCCTGACTTTC. This sequence encodes CAWSVPGSSGANVLTF.

The table lists this clonotype with many counts. The chain is built from TRBV7-3 and TRBJ2-5; no firm D call. Trimming pared 2 bases from V and 2 bases from J, leaving 6 bases between. CDR1 and CDR2 (germline): SGHTA, FQGTGA. The CDR3 runs 13 residues. The CDR3: CASSLDPQETQYF. CDR3 sequence (DNA): TGTGCCAGCAGCTTAGACCCTCAAGAGACCCAGTACTTC.